The entry below describes one T cell receptor beta chain. Its cognate antigen is unknown. The isolated RNA, all of it, was reverse transcribed, so expressed TCRB transcripts were what got sequenced. Some clones are missing from TCRdb's copy, which holds only in-frame ones; the method was immunoSEQ multiplex PCR. The table records 600,000 to 700,000 clones, approximately 13% of them present only once. This record comes from a study of beta chain features in type 1 diabetes. Broader study findings: Type 1 diabetes patients showed a moderate but significant shortening of TCRB CDR3s in all four CD4+ subsets. The study found that naive, central memory and Treg TCRB repertoires appeared more similar in patients than in healthy donors.

Every donor provided one heparinised blood draw, which averaged about 120 mL. In germline, CDR1 is SGHAT, CDR2 FQNNGV. Trimming took off 5 bases at V and 6 bases at J, with 13 bases between the two ends. The CDR3 is 14 amino acids. V and J are TRBV11-2 and TRBJ2-2; unclear D gene. Source material: naive CD4+ T cells from blood. The sequence was obtained from a man younger than 40 with type 1 diabetes. This CDR3 reads CASSHPDRAGELFF. The CDR3 DNA sequence: TGTGCCAGCAGCCACCCCGACCGGGCCGGGGAGCTGTTTTTT.